This T cell receptor (beta chain) was recorded in a study of graft-versus-host responses after intestinal transplantation. Study-wide context: For approximately three years after anti-thymocyte globulin induction, all recipients took tacrolimus and steroids.

This clone occurred a few times. Trimming cost V 5 bases and J 3 bases, with 9 bases left between them. This CDR3 is 13 amino acids long. Germline V gene data show CDR1 as SGHRS and CDR2 as YFSETQ. The repertoire was sequenced with immunoSEQ multiplex PCR; TCRdb's copy has only in-frame clones and lacks some. The sample comprises some 19,000 clones, around 35% of which are singletons, and 2% to 2.5% rests with the top ten. The authors seeded roughly 200,000 CFSE-labeled responder cells together with roughly 200,000 irradiated stimulator cells tagged with violet dye. Responder CD3+CD4+ and CD3+CD8+ cells that were proliferating and CFSE-low were sorted after the reaction.

The rearrangement joins TRBV5-1 to TRBJ1-5; a possible D gene is TRBD1 (6 bases). This sequence originates from a human patient who was an organ donor for intestinal transplantation. The specimen was alloreactive CD4+ T cells from a mixed lymphocyte reaction culture, collected before transplantation. Subset given: CFSE-low proliferating T cells sorted from roughly six-day pre-transplant mixed lymphocyte reaction (GvH or HvG direction). CDR3 region: CASSWDTNQPQHF. The DNA of the CDR3 is TGCGCCAGCAGTTGGGACACCAATCAGCCCCAGCATTTT.